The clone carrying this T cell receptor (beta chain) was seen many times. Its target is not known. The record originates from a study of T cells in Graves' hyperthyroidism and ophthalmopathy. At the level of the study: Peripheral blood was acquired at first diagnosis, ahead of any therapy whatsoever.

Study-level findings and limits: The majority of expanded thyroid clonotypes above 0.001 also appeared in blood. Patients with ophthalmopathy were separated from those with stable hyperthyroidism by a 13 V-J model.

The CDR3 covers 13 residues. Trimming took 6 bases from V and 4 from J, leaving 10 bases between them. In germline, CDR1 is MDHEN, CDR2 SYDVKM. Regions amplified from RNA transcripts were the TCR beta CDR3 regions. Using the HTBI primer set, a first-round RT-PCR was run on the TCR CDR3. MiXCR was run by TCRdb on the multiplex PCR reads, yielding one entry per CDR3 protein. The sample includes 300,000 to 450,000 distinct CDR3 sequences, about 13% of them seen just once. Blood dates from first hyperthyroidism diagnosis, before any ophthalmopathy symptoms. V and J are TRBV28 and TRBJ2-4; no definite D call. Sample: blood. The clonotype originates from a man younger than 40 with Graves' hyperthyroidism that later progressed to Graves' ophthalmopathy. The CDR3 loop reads CASRIRNKNIQYF. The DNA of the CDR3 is TGTGCCAGCAGGATTCGGAATAAAAACATTCAGTACTTC.